The 13 T cell receptor beta chains below were found in one sample sequenced in a study of blood T cell repertoires in COVID-19. Produced via immunoSEQ multiplex PCR; TCRdb's table is partial and in-frame only. Of approximately 340,000 clones in the sample, more than 85% were seen once. The sequencing input was PBMCs or T cells enriched from blood (not recorded which). These receptors were obtained from a middle-aged woman who had been exposed to COVID-19.

The chain is built from TRBV4-2 and TRBJ2-1, with 12 bases lining up with TRBD2. CDR3 length equals 20 residues. Trimming at V came to 1 base and at J to 3 bases, leaving 13 bases not matched to a gene. Germline CDR1 and CDR2: LGHNA and YNFKEQ. The CDR3 region has the DNA TGTGCCAGCAGCCAAGTTAAACTAGCGGGGGGTACAAGCCACTACAATGAGCAGTTCTTC. Residues: CASSQVKLAGGTSHYNEQFF.

The V and J genes are TRBV16 and TRBJ1-2; D gene unclear. Germline CDR1 reads KGHSY; CDR2 reads FQNENV. The CDR3 extends over 14 amino acids. V was clipped by 0 bases and J by 5 bases, with 10 bases between them. DNA for the CDR3: TGTGCCAGCAGCCAATCGAGGCCGGAATATGGCTACACCTTC. Its protein product is CASSQSRPEYGYTF. The full variable domain, rest sourced from reference TRBV16 and TRBJ1-2, is GEEVAQTPKHLVRGEGQKAKLYCAPIKGHSYVFWYQQVLKNEFKFLISFQNENVFDETGMPKERFSAKCLPNSPCSLEIQATKLEDSAVYFCASSQSRPEYGYTFGSGTRLTVV.

This rearrangement joins TRBV5-1 to TRBJ2-3, with D tentatively TRBD2 (5 bases). Between the trimmed V and J ends, which lost 2 bases and 6 bases, there was a span of 13 bases. CDR3 size: 14 residues. Germline CDR1 SGHRS, CDR2 YFSETQ. The DNA for the CDR3 is TGCGCCAGCAGCTTTAATCTAGGAGGCGATACGCAGTATTTT. Translation gives CASSFNLGGDTQYF.

V and J are TRBV21-1 and TRBJ1-6. TRBV21-1 is designated a pseudogene. This CDR3 is 18 amino acids long. Written as DNA, the CDR3 is TGTGCCAGCAGCAAGGGGGGTGGGGGAGTAACCTATAATTCACCCCTCCACTTT. Amino acids: CASSKGGGGVTYNSPLHF.

This clone showed up just once. The chain couples TRBV5-4 to TRBJ1-3; no reliable D call. Per the germline V gene, CDR1 is SGHNT and CDR2 is YYREEE (reference sequence). The CDR3 is 16 amino acids. Trimming pared 4 bases from V and 0 bases from J, leaving 14 bases between. CDR3 protein: CASSKGPTVSGNTIYF. The CDR3 region has the DNA TGTGCCAGCAGCAAAGGTCCTACAGTCTCTGGAAACACCATATATTTT.

The genes are TRBV10-2 and TRBJ2-3; D remains unclear. The V end was cut by 3 bases, the J end by 0 bases, with 10 bases between. This CDR3 comprises 15 residues. Germline lookup yields CDR1 WSHSY and CDR2 SAAADI. CDR3 sequence reads: CASSDGAKSTDTQYF. The DNA for the CDR3 is TGCGCCAGCAGTGACGGTGCAAAGAGCACAGATACGCAGTATTTT.

The chain combines TRBV4-3 with TRBJ2-7; 9 bases agree with TRBD1. With 0 bases clipped from V and 1 base from J, the junction kept 4 bases outside the gene matches. The CDR3 totals 16 residues. Germline loops: CDR1 LGHNA, CDR2 YSLEER. The CDR3 nucleotides are TGCGCCAGCAGCCAAGATTGGACAGGGGATTCCTACGAGCAGTACTTC. Amino acid sequence: CASSQDWTGDSYEQYF.

This chain connects TRBV19 to TRBJ1-1; the match to TRBD1 covers 7 bases. There are 15 residues in the CDR3. V lost 3 bases, J lost 1 base, and 5 bases stayed unmatched. Germline V gene lookup returns CDR1 LNHDA and CDR2 SQIVND (reference sequence). The CDR3 DNA reads as TGTGCCAGTAGTATTCGTAGGACAGGGAACACTGAAGCTTTCTTT. This encodes CASSIRRTGNTEAFF.

This chain uses TRBV30 with TRBJ2-7; 11 nucleotides align to TRBD2. Germline V gene lookup returns CDR1 GTSNPN and CDR2 SVGIG (reference sequence). The V segment lost 3 bases and the J segment 3 bases; nucleotides outside the gene matches: 4. The CDR3 has 14 amino acids. CDR3 sequence: CAWRLAGGGYEQYF. The CDR3 bases are TGTGCCTGGAGGCTAGCGGGAGGAGGCTACGAGCAGTACTTC.

The chain links TRBV12-3 or TRBV12-4 to TRBJ1-4; 7 bases are a match to TRBD1. CDR3 length: 12 amino acids. V lost 6 bases and J lost 8; bases outside the gene matches: 3. CDR3 amino acids: CASSKDREKLFF. In nucleotides, the CDR3 is TGTGCCAGCAGCAAGGACAGGGAAAAACTGTTTTTT.

This chain connects TRBV12-3 or TRBV12-4 to TRBJ1-6; D gene uncertain. Deletions cut 3 bases from V and 7 bases from J, with 7 bases between. The CDR3 length is 13 residues. The CDR3 loop reads CASSFEKNSPLHF. The CDR3 bases are TGTGCCAGCAGTTTCGAGAAGAATTCACCCCTCCACTTT.

The chain uses TRBV10-2 and TRBJ1-2, with no clear D. This CDR3 is 14 amino acids long. V was trimmed by 3 bases and J by 4 bases, leaving 12 bases between them. Per the germline V gene, CDR1 is WSHSY and CDR2 is SAAADI. CDR3 DNA: TGCGCCAGCAGTGATCCGGGAGGTGGCTATGGCTACACCTTC. Protein sequence: CASSDPGGGYGYTF.

V usage is TRBV18 and J usage is TRBJ1-4; D unclear. Germline V gene data show CDR1 as KGHSH and CDR2 as LQKENI. The V end was cut by 3 bases, the J end by 7 bases, with 18 bases between. This CDR3 contains 16 residues. The CDR3 is CASSPGQIGTLEKLFF. The CDR3 nucleotides are TGTGCCAGCTCACCGGGCCAGATCGGCACCCTTGAAAAACTGTTTTTT.